Listed here is a single TCR beta chain. What it binds is not known. The data were obtained in a study of T cell repertoires in cytomegalovirus infection. Study-wide background: The public TCR beta signatures pointed to both CMV infection and matching HLA type. Study-wide results and limits: HLA-C-restricted CMV-specific TCR beta clonotypes prevailed in the ex vivo response.

One entry per CDR3 protein results from TCRdb running MiXCR on the reads. The profile shows around 740,000 distinct CDR3 sequences, 35% to 45% of them singletons. The CDR3 loop spans 13 amino acids. V gave up 10 bases and J gave up 0 bases, with 13 bases separating them. The V gene's germline CDR1 is ENHRY and CDR2 SYGVKD. Sequenced: PBMCs. The TCR originated in a human donor in good health (CMV status not recorded). Some clones in this sample may be carry-over from other donors' samples. V usage is TRBV10-3 and J usage is TRBJ2-7; D perhaps matches TRBD2 (6 bases). The CDR3 nucleotides are TGTGCCACGCGGGACGCGAGCTCCTACGAGCAGTACTTC. Translated: CATRDASSYEQYF.